Listed below are T cell receptor beta chains from one sample, sequenced in a study of brain T cells in children with intractable seizures. Using immunoSEQ multiplex PCR, the repertoire was profiled, and TCRdb retains in-frame clones only, with some absent. The sample includes roughly 110,000 clones, 85% to 95% of them seen just once. Sequencing was performed on peripheral blood, taken at surgery. All receptors come from a boy under three years old with hemimegalencephaly and intractable seizures. Both conserved end residues are part of each CDR3. A D gene is named only where the DNA matches it firmly. Rows give clone size only sometimes, using once, few, many, or a class for an expanded clone.

J: TRBJ2-4; size: NA; D: NA; V: TRBV12-3/TRBV12-4; CDR3: CASTFGAGNIQYF; DNA: TGTGCCAGCACCTTCGGGGCAGGGAACATTCAGTACTTC
J: TRBJ2-1; size: NA; D: TRBD2; V: TRBV6-5; CDR3: CASSYSSGRAYNEQFF; DNA: TGTGCCAGCAGTTACTCGAGCGGGAGGGCCTACAATGAGCAGTTCTTC
J: TRBJ2-2; size: NA; D: NA; V: TRBV9; CDR3: CASSVGQGLLTGELFF; DNA: TGTGCCAGCAGCGTAGGCCAGGGGTTGCTCACCGGGGAGCTGTTTTTT
J: TRBJ1-3; size: once; D: NA; V: TRBV5-1; CDR3: CASSEVGNTIYF; DNA: TGCGCCAGCAGCGAGGTTGGAAACACCATATATTTT
J: TRBJ1-2; size: once; D: NA; V: TRBV5-1; CDR3: CASTPGGDGYTF; DNA: TGCGCCAGTACCCCTGGGGGCGATGGCTACACCTTC
J: TRBJ2-1; size: once; D: NA; V: TRBV4-2; CDR3: CASSQDRGAEQFF; DNA: TGTGCCAGCAGCCAAGATCGGGGAGCCGAGCAGTTCTTC
J: TRBJ2-1; size: NA; D: NA; V: TRBV5-8; CDR3: CASSLAAGPGSYNEQFF; DNA: TGTGCCAGCAGCTTGGCCGCTGGGCCGGGCTCCTACAATGAGCAGTTCTTC
J: TRBJ2-3; size: NA; D: NA; V: TRBV11-3; CDR3: CASSPPTADTQYF; DNA: TGTGCCAGCAGCCCGCCGACAGCAGATACGCAGTATTTT
J: TRBJ2-7; size: NA; D: TRBD1; V: TRBV11-3; CDR3: CASSLEEWGQGVYEQYF; DNA: TGTGCCAGCAGCTTAGAAGAATGGGGACAGGGGGTCTACGAGCAGTACTTC
J: TRBJ2-5; size: NA; D: NA; V: TRBV28; CDR3: CASSSNAKIQETQYF; DNA: TGTGCCAGCAGTTCAAACGCGAAGATCCAAGAGACCCAGTACTTC
J: TRBJ2-3; size: NA; D: TRBD2; V: TRBV9; CDR3: CASSVGLAGTDTQYF; DNA: TGTGCCAGCAGCGTGGGACTAGCGGGCACAGATACGCAGTATTTT
J: TRBJ1-1; size: NA; D: NA; V: TRBV6-5; CDR3: CASRPVDVSTEAFF; DNA: TGTGCCAGCAGACCCGTGGACGTTTCTACTGAAGCTTTCTTT
J: TRBJ2-7; size: once; D: NA; V: TRBV7-2; CDR3: CASSLLPPSGTSGYEQYF; DNA: TGTGCCAGCAGCTTATTGCCCCCGTCAGGCACTTCGGGATACGAGCAGTACTTC
J: TRBJ1-2; size: NA; D: NA; V: TRBV9; CDR3: CASRNGQYYGYTF; DNA: TGTGCCAGCAGAAACGGACAGTACTATGGCTACACCTTC
J: TRBJ2-7; size: NA; D: NA; V: TRBV24-1; CDR3: CATSPHNPPYEQYF; DNA: TGTGCCACCAGTCCACATAACCCTCCCTACGAGCAGTACTTC
J: TRBJ1-6; size: NA; D: NA; V: TRBV28; CDR3: CASSPSKVSYNSPLHF; DNA: TGTGCCAGCAGTCCCTCGAAGGTTTCCTATAATTCACCCCTCCACTTT
J: TRBJ2-5; size: NA; D: NA; V: TRBV12-3/TRBV12-4; CDR3: CASSLGETQYF; DNA: TGTGCCAGCAGTTTAGGAGAGACCCAGTACTTC
J: TRBJ2-2; size: NA; D: NA; V: TRBV24-1; CDR3: CATCGTLNTGELFF; DNA: TGTGCCACCTGCGGGACATTGAACACCGGGGAGCTGTTTTTT
J: TRBJ1-2; size: NA; D: NA; V: TRBV23-1; CDR3: CARQEHTNYGYTF; DNA: TGCGCCAGACAGGAGCATACTAACTATGGCTACACCTTC
J: TRBJ1-4; size: NA; D: NA; V: TRBV5-1; CDR3: CASSLGGRTNEKLFF; DNA: TGCGCCAGCAGCTTGGGGGGGCGCACTAATGAAAAACTGTTTTTT
J: TRBJ2-5; size: once; D: TRBD2; V: TRBV27; CDR3: CASSLAGGRETQYF; DNA: TGTGCCAGCAGTCTAGCGGGAGGGCGGGAGACCCAGTACTTC
J: TRBJ2-7; size: NA; D: NA; V: TRBV18; CDR3: CASSPKPPSYEQYF; DNA: TGTGCCAGCTCACCGAAACCCCCCTCCTACGAGCAGTACTTC
J: TRBJ2-5; size: NA; D: NA; V: TRBV5-1; CDR3: CASSFGWETQYF; DNA: TGCGCCAGCAGCTTCGGATGGGAGACCCAGTACTTC
J: TRBJ2-7; size: NA; D: TRBD1; V: TRBV6-5; CDR3: CASSTGASYEQYF; DNA: TGTGCCAGCAGCACAGGGGCTTCCTACGAGCAGTACTTC
J: TRBJ2-3; size: NA; D: NA; V: TRBV6-6; CDR3: CASSHLGGSTDTQYF; DNA: TGTGCCAGCAGTCACCTGGGAGGAAGCACAGATACGCAGTATTTT
J: TRBJ2-7; size: NA; D: TRBD2; V: TRBV5-1; CDR3: CASSAQLGTSHHYEQYF; DNA: TGCGCCAGCAGCGCCCAACTCGGGACTAGCCACCACTACGAGCAGTACTTC
J: TRBJ2-3; size: NA; D: NA; V: TRBV18; CDR3: CASSTGEGNTDTQYF; DNA: TGTGCCAGCTCGACAGGGGAGGGGAACACAGATACGCAGTATTTT
J: TRBJ2-4; size: NA; D: TRBD2; V: TRBV6-1; CDR3: CASSEVRGSGINIQYF; DNA: TGTGCCAGCAGTGAAGTTCGCGGGAGTGGAATAAACATTCAGTACTTC
J: TRBJ2-7; size: NA; D: NA; V: TRBV12-5; CDR3: CASGLAGLTYEQYF; DNA: TGTGCTAGTGGTTTGGCGGGATTAACCTACGAGCAGTACTTC
J: TRBJ2-2; size: NA; D: NA; V: TRBV28; CDR3: CASSYGGINTGELFF; DNA: TGTGCCAGCAGTTACGGAGGAATTAACACCGGGGAGCTGTTTTTT
J: TRBJ2-3; size: NA; D: NA; V: TRBV29-1; CDR3: CSVGTPSQYF; DNA: TGCAGCGTTGGGACACCCTCGCAGTATTTT
J: TRBJ2-1; size: NA; D: NA; V: TRBV7-9; CDR3: CASSQIGRKSSYNEQFF; DNA: TGTGCCAGCAGCCAGATCGGGCGGAAGAGCTCCTACAATGAGCAGTTCTTC
J: TRBJ1-6; size: NA; D: TRBD1; V: TRBV2; CDR3: CASSPPGQGNSPLHF; DNA: TGTGCCAGCTCCCCCCCGGGACAGGGGAATTCACCCCTCCACTTT
J: TRBJ1-3; size: NA; D: TRBD1; V: TRBV7-9; CDR3: CASSLRQGNGGNTIYF; DNA: TGTGCCAGCAGCTTACGACAGGGGAATGGTGGAAACACCATATATTTT
J: TRBJ2-1; size: NA; D: TRBD1; V: TRBV27; CDR3: CASSLSGTGWYDNEQFF; DNA: TGTGCCAGCAGTTTATCCGGGACAGGGTGGTACGACAATGAGCAGTTCTTC
J: TRBJ1-1; size: NA; D: NA; V: TRBV29-1; CDR3: CSAPTATEAFF; DNA: TGCAGCGCCCCGACAGCCACTGAAGCTTTCTTT
J: TRBJ2-5; size: NA; D: NA; V: TRBV29-1; CDR3: CSVAPGAQYF; DNA: TGCAGCGTTGCCCCTGGGGCCCAGTACTTC
J: TRBJ2-7; size: NA; D: TRBD2; V: TRBV19; CDR3: CASRTSGNSYEQYF; DNA: TGTGCCAGTCGGACTAGCGGGAACTCCTACGAGCAGTACTTC
J: TRBJ2-7; size: NA; D: NA; V: TRBV5-1; CDR3: CASSSLVADEQYF; DNA: TGCGCCAGCAGTTCTTTGGTAGCGGACGAGCAGTACTTC
J: TRBJ2-2; size: NA; D: TRBD2; V: TRBV6-2/TRBV6-3; CDR3: CASSRAGLATAGELFF; DNA: TGTGCCAGCAGCCGAGCGGGATTAGCGACGGCCGGGGAGCTGTTTTTT
J: TRBJ2-7; size: NA; D: TRBD2; V: TRBV28; CDR3: CASSWTSGGPHYEQYF; DNA: TGTGCCAGCAGTTGGACTAGCGGGGGTCCCCACTACGAGCAGTACTTC
J: TRBJ2-1; size: NA; D: TRBD2; V: TRBV11-2; CDR3: CASSLLAGTSSSSYNEQFF; DNA: TGTGCCAGCAGCTTACTCGCAGGGACTAGTTCAAGCTCCTACAATGAGCAGTTCTTC
J: TRBJ2-7; size: NA; D: TRBD2; V: TRBV7-9; CDR3: CASSSPTSGKFNEQYF; DNA: TGTGCCAGCAGCTCCCCGACTAGCGGGAAATTCAACGAGCAGTACTTC
J: TRBJ1-5; size: few; D: NA; V: TRBV18; CDR3: CASSPSGAYNQPQHF; DNA: TGTGCCAGCTCACCATCCGGGGCCTACAATCAGCCCCAGCATTTT
J: TRBJ2-2; size: once; D: TRBD1; V: TRBV7-8; CDR3: CASSRRDRKGRNTGELFF; DNA: TGTGCCAGCAGCCGCCGGGACAGAAAAGGCAGGAACACCGGGGAGCTGTTTTTT
J: TRBJ1-2; size: once; D: NA; V: TRBV28; CDR3: CASRGPNGGYTF; DNA: TGTGCCAGCAGGGGACCGAATGGGGGCTACACCTTC
J: TRBJ1-4; size: NA; D: NA; V: TRBV4-3; CDR3: CASSQGGTNEKLFF; DNA: TGCGCCAGCAGCCAAGGGGGGACTAATGAAAAACTGTTTTTT
J: TRBJ2-1; size: NA; D: NA; V: TRBV6-2/TRBV6-3; CDR3: CASSYSSGAYNEQFF; DNA: TGTGCCAGCAGTTACTCCTCGGGGGCCTACAATGAGCAGTTCTTC
J: TRBJ2-3; size: NA; D: NA; V: TRBV6-1; CDR3: CASSEVLGRIINTDTQYF; DNA: TGTGCCAGCAGTGAAGTGCTGGGGAGGATTATAAACACAGATACGCAGTATTTT
J: TRBJ2-2; size: NA; D: TRBD2; V: TRBV19; CDR3: CASSIGVGARGVSGELFF; DNA: TGTGCCAGTAGTATAGGCGTAGGGGCCCGGGGGGTCTCCGGGGAGCTGTTTTTT
J: TRBJ2-5; size: NA; D: NA; V: TRBV2; CDR3: CASSREETQYF; DNA: TGTGCCAGCAGCAGGGAAGAGACCCAGTACTTC
J: TRBJ2-5; size: NA; D: NA; V: TRBV12-3/TRBV12-4; CDR3: CASSFSGEETQYF; DNA: TGTGCCAGCAGTTTTTCAGGGGAAGAGACCCAGTACTTC
J: TRBJ1-5; size: NA; D: TRBD1; V: TRBV7-2; CDR3: CASSFDRGNQPQHF; DNA: TGTGCCAGCAGCTTTGACAGGGGGAATCAGCCCCAGCATTTT